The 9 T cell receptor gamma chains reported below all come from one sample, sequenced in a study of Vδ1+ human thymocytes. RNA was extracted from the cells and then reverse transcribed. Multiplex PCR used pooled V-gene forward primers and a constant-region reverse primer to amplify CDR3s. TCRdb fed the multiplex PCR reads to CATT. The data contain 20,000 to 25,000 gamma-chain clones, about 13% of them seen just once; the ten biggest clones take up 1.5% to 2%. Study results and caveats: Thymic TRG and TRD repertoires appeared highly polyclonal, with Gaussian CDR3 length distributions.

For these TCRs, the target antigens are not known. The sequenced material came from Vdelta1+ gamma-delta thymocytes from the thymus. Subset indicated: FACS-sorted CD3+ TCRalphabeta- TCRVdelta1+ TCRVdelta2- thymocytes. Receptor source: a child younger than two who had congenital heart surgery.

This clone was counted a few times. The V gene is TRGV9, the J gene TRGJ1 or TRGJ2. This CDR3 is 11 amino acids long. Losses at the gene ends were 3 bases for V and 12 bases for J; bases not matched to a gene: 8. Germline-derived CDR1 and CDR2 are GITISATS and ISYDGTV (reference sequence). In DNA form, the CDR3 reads TGTGCCTTGTGGGAGCCTTCTAGGAAACTCTTT. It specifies CALWEPSRKLF.

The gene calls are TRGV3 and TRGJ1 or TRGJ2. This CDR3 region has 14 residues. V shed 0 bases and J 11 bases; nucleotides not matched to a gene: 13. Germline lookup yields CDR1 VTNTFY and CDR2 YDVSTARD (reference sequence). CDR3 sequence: CATWDRPERGEKLF. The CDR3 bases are TGTGCCACCTGGGACAGGCCTGAACGAGGGGAGAAACTCTTT.

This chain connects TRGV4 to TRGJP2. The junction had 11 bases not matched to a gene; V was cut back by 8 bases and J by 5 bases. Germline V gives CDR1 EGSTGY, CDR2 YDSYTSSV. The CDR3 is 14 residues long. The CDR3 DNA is TGTGCCACCTCCGGGTTTGGGAGTGATTGGATCAAGACGTTT. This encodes CATSGFGSDWIKTF.

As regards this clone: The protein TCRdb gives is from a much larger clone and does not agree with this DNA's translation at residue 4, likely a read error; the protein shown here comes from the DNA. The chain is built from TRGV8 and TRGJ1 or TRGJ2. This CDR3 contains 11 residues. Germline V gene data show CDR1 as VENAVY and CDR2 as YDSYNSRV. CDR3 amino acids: CATRDGYKKLF. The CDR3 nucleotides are TGTGCCACCCGGGATGGTTATAAGAAACTCTTT.

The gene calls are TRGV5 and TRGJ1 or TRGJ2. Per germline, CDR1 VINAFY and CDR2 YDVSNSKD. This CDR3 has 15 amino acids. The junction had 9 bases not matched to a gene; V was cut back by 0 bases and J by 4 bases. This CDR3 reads CATWDRQGSYYKKLF. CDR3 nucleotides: TGTGCCACCTGGGACAGGCAAGGCTCATATTATAAGAAACTCTTT.

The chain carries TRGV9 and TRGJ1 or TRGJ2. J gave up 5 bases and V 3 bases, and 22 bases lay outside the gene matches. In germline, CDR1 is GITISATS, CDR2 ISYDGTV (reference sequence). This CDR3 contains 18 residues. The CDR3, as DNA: TGTGCCTTGTGGGAGCCCATCGCTAGCGGGTTTATAGATTATAAGAAACTCTTT. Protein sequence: CALWEPIASGFIDYKKLF.

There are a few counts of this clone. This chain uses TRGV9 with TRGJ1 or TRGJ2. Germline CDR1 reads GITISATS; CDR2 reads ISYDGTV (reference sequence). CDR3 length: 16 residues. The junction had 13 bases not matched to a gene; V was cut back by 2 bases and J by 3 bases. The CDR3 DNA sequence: TGTGCCTTGTGGGAGGGCCTCCCAGGAGTTTATTATAAGAAACTCTTT. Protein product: CALWEGLPGVYYKKLF.

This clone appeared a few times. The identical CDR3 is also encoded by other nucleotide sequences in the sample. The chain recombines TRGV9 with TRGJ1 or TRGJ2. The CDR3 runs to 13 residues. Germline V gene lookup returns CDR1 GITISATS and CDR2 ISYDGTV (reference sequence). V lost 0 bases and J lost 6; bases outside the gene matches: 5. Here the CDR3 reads CALWEVQGYKKLF. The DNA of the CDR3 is TGTGCCTTGTGGGAGGTGCAAGGTTATAAGAAACTCTTT.

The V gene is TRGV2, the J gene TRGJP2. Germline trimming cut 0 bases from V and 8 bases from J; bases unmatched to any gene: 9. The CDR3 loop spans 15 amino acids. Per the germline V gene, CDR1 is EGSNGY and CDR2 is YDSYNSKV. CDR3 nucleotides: TGTGCCACCTGGGACGGGCCCACGTTCGATTGGATCAAGACGTTT. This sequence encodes CATWDGPTFDWIKTF.